This TCR beta chain was profiled in a study of blood T cell repertoires in COVID-19. Data came from immunoSEQ multiplex PCR; TCRdb stores just in-frame clones and leaves some out. The sample consists of around 50,000 clones, 70% to 85% of them appearing once. Participants, about 18 to 90 years old, spanned around 25 US areas. This CDR3 has 14 amino acids. With V trimmed by 8 bases and J by 5 bases, 11 bases remained unmatched. CDR1 SNHLY and CDR2 FYNNEI come from the germline V gene. Sequenced material: PBMCs or T cells enriched from blood (not recorded which). This clonotype originated in a woman aged 45-65 years with acute COVID-19. The chain uses TRBV2 and TRBJ1-1; TRBD1 agrees at 7 bases. CDR3 DNA sequence: TGTGCCAGCTTCGGGGCCAGGGGGGAGACTGAAGCTTTCTTT. Its translation is CASFGARGETEAFF.